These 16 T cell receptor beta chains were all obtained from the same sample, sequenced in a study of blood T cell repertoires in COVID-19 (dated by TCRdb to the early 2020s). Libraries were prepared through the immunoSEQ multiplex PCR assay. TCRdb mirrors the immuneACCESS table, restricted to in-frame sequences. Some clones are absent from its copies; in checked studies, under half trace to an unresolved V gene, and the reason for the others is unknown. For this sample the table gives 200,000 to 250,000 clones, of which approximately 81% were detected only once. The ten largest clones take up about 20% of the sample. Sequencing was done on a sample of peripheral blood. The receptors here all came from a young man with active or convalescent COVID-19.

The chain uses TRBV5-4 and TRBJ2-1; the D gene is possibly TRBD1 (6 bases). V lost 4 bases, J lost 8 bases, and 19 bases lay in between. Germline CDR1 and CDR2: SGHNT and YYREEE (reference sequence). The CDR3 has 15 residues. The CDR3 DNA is TGTGCCAGCAGCGATCAACAGGGAAACTTGGATGAGCAGTTCTTC. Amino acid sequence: CASSDQQGNLDEQFF.

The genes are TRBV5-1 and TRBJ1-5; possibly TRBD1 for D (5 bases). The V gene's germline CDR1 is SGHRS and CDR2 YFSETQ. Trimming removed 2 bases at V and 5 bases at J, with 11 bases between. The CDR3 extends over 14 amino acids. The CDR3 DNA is TGCGCCAGCAGCTTCGGGGGGGAAGATCAGCCCCAGCATTTT. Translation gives CASSFGGEDQPQHF.

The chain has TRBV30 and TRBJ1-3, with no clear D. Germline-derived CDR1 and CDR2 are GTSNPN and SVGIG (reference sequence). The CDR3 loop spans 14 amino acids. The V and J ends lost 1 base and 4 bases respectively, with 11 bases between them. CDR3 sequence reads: CAWSASSVGNTIYF. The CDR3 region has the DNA TGTGCCTGGAGTGCTTCGTCGGTCGGAAACACCATATATTTT.

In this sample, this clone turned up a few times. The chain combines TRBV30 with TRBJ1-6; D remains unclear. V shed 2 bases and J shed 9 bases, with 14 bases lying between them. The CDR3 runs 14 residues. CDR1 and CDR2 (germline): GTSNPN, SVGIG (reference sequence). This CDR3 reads CAWSLPGGSSPLHF. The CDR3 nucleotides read TGTGCCTGGAGTCTCCCCGGAGGGTCTTCACCCCTCCACTTT.

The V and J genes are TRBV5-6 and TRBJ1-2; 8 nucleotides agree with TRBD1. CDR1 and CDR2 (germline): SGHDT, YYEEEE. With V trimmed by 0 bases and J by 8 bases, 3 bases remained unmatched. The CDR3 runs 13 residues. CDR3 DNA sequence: TGTGCCAGCAGCTTGGGGACAGGGTACGGCTACACCTTC. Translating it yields CASSLGTGYGYTF. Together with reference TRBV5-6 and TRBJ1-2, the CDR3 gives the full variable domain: DAGVTQSPTHLIKTRGQQVTLRCSPKSGHDTVSWYQQALGQGPQFIFQYYEEEERQRGNFPDRFSGHQFPNYSSELNVNALLLGDSALYLCASSLGTGYGYTFGSGTRLTVV.

The CDR3 DNA reads as TGTGCCAGCAGTGACTTCGGGAGGTTTAATTCACCCCTCCACTTT. This encodes CASSDFGRFNSPLHF. The rearrangement links TRBV2 to TRBJ1-6; D is uncertain. Germline V gives CDR1 SNHLY, CDR2 FYNNEI. V was trimmed by 3 bases and J by 6 bases, leaving 12 bases between them. CDR3 length equals 15 residues.

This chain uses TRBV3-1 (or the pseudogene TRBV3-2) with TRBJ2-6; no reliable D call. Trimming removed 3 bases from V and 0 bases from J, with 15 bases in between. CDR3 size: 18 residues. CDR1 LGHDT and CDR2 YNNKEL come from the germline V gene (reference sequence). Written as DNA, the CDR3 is TGTGCCAGCAGCCATGTTTTGATAATTAGCTCTGGGGCCAACGTCCTGACTTTC. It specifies CASSHVLIISSGANVLTF.

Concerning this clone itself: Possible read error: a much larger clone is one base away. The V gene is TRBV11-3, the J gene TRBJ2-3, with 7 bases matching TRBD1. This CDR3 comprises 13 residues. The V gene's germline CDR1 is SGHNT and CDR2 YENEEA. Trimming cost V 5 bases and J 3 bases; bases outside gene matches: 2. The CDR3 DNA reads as TGTGCCAGCAGCCCGACAGGGACAGATACGCAGTATTTT. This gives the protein CASSPTGTDTQYF.

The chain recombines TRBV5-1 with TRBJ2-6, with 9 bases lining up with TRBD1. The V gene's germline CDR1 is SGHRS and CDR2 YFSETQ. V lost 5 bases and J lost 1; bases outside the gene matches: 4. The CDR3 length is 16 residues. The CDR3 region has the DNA TGCGCCAGCAGTACCGGGACAGGGTCTGGGGCCAACGTCCTGACTTTC. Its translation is CASSTGTGSGANVLTF. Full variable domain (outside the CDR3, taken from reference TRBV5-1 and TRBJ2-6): KAGVTQTPRYLIKTRGQQVTLSCSPISGHRSVSWYQQTPGQGLQFLFEYFSETQRNKGNFPGRFSGRQFSNSRSEMNVSTLELGDSALYLCASSTGTGSGANVLTFGAGSRLTVL.

CDR3 region: CASSIGWTGIIRNTEAFF. The CDR3 DNA reads as TGTGCCAGTAGTATAGGCTGGACAGGGATTATCCGGAACACTGAAGCTTTCTTT. The V and J genes are TRBV19 and TRBJ1-1; 8 bases agree with TRBD1. The CDR3 runs to 18 residues. V lost 1 base and J lost 1; bases outside the gene matches: 11. Germline V CDR1 and CDR2: LNHDA, SQIVND (reference sequence).

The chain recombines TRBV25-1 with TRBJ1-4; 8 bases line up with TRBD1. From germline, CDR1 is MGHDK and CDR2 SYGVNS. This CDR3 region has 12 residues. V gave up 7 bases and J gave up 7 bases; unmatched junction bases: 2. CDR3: CASTGGSEKLFF. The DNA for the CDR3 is TGTGCCAGCACAGGGGGCTCTGAAAAACTGTTTTTT. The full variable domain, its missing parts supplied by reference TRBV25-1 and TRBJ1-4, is EADIYQTPRYLVIGTGKKITLECSQTMGHDKMYWYQQDPGMELHLIHYSYGVNSTEKGDLSSESTVSRIRTEHFPLTLESARPSHTSQYLCASTGGSEKLFFGSGTQLSVL.

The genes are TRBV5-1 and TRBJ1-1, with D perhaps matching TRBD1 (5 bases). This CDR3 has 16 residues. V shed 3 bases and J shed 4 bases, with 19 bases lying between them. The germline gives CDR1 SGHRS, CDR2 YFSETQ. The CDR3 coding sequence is TGCGCCAGCAGCTCTGCCGGGGGGAGACGTTCCACTGAAGCTTTCTTT. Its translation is CASSSAGGRRSTEAFF. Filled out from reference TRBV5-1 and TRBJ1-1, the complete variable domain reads KAGVTQTPRYLIKTRGQQVTLSCSPISGHRSVSWYQQTPGQGLQFLFEYFSETQRNKGNFPGRFSGRQFSNSRSEMNVSTLELGDSALYLCASSSAGGRRSTEAFFGQGTRLTVV.

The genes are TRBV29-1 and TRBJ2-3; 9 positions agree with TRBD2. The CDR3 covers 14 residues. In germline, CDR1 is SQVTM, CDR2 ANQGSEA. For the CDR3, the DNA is TGCAGTGTGGGCCTAGCGGGGATCACAGATACGCAGTATTTT. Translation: CSVGLAGITDTQYF.

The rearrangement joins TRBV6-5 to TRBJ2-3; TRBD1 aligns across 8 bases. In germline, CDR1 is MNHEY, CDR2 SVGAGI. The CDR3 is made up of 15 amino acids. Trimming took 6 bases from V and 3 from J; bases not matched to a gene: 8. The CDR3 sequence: CASSPRGLITDTQYF. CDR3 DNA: TGTGCCAGCAGCCCCAGGGGGCTCATAACAGATACGCAGTATTTT.

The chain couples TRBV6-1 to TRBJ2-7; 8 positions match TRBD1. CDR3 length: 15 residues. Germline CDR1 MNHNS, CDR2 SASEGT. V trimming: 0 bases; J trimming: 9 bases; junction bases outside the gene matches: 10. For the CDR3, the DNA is TGTGCCAGCAGTGAAGCGCAGCAGGGGGCGCGAGGGCAGTACTTC. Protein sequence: CASSEAQQGARGQYF.

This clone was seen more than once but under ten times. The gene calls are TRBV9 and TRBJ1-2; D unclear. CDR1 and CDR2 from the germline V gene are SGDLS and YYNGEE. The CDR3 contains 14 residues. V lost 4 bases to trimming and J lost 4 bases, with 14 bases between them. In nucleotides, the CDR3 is TGTGCCAGCAGCTCCGGAGGACGGATCTATGGCTACACCTTC. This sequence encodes CASSSGGRIYGYTF.